The sequence of this T cell receptor (beta chain) was determined in a study of CD8 T cells in ankylosing spondylitis. Notes on the study in general: Several of the motif variants were reported before in synovial fluid and blood from reactive arthritis. Blood from ankylosing spondylitis patients appeared to carry a characteristic roughly eight-variant TCR beta motif.

In germline, CDR1 is SEHNR, CDR2 FQNEAQ (reference sequence). The V end lost 1 base, the J end lost 3 bases, and 13 bases lay between the germline ends. This CDR3 is 15 amino acids long. This clonotype was seen a few times. What it binds is unknown. TCR beta libraries were made by quantitative 5'-RACE with molecular barcodes. TCRdb re-called the 5' RACE reads with MiXCR, one entry per CDR3 protein. Of fewer than 400,000 distinct CDR3 sequences listed, under 8.5% are singletons. The chain joins TRBV7-9 to TRBJ2-7; D is tentatively TRBD1 or TRBD2 (6 bases each). The source is a male donor with ankylosing spondylitis. The sample consisted of blood, either unsorted or a sorted T cell fraction (not recorded which). CDR3 loop: CASSLEGGPHYEQYF. CDR3 bases: TGTGCCAGCAGCTTAGAGGGGGGACCGCACTACGAGCAGTACTTC.